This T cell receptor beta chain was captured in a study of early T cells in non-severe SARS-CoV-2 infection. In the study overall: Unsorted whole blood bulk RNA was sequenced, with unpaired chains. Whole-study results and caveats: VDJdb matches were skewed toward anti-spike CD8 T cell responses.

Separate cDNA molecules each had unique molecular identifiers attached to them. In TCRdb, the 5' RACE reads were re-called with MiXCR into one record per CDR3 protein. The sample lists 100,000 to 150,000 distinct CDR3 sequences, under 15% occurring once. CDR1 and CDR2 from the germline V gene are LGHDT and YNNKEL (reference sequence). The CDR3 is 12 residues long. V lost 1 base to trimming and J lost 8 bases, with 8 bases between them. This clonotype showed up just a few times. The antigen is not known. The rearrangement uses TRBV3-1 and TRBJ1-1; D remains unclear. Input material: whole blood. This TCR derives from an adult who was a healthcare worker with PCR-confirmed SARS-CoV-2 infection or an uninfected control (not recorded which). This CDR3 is CASSQVPREAFF. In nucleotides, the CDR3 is TGTGCCAGCAGCCAAGTTCCGAGGGAAGCTTTCTTT.